This T cell receptor (beta chain) appears in the sequencing data of a study of T cells after yellow fever vaccination. Overall study context: The SMART-Seq v4 Ultra Low Input method served to prepare the low-cell-number fractions.

Concerning this clonotype itself: Its antigen is unidentified.

Study results and caveats: A weaker secondary response peaked on day 5, the primary on day 15. CD4 and CD8 compartments shared a small share of clonotypes, likely from convergent recombination.

TCRdb re-analysed the 5' RACE reads in MiXCR, keeping a single row per CDR3 protein. Here the sample spans 500,000 to 650,000 distinct CDR3 sequences, less than 15% being singletons. Germline CDR1 is SGHTA and CDR2 is FQGNSA. With 6 bases clipped from V and 5 bases from J, the junction kept 9 bases outside the gene matches. The CDR3 totals 16 residues. The TCR sequence derives from a man under 40 who received the YFV17D yellow fever vaccine. Sequenced here: PBMCs, sampled on the day of the yellow fever booster vaccination. The chain links TRBV7-2 to TRBJ2-2, with 10 bases fitting TRBD2. CDR3 region: CASRHLAGDRTGELFF. CDR3 DNA: TGTGCCAGCAGACATCTAGCGGGAGATAGGACCGGGGAGCTGTTTTTT.